The 10 T cell receptor beta chains reported below all come from one sample, sequenced in a study of cytomegalovirus exposure and HLA in healthy donors. 60 Vbeta and 13 Jbeta primers were used in PCR. The data were produced by immunoSEQ multiplex PCR, yet TCRdb's version contains in-frame clones alone and is incomplete. The table records fewer than 250,000 clones, less than 85% of them present only once. Sample: PBMCs. These receptors came from a man aged 25 to 40 in good health and CMV-seropositive.

The CDR3 is CASSPLASSNTGELFF. Written as DNA, the CDR3 is TGTGCCAGCTCACCACTGGCAAGTTCGAACACCGGGGAGCTGTTTTTT. This chain links TRBV18 with TRBJ2-2, with D unresolved. CDR1 KGHSH and CDR2 LQKENI come from the germline V gene. The CDR3 is 16 residues long. The V gene lost 1 base and the J gene lost 0 bases, with 9 bases spanning the gap.

The chain carries TRBV5-4 and TRBJ2-7, with 9 nucleotides matching TRBD1. The CDR3 totals 14 residues. V trimming: 0 bases; J trimming: 2 bases; junction bases outside the gene matches: 0. Germline assignment: CDR1 SGHNT and CDR2 YYREEE (reference sequence). In nucleotides, the CDR3 is TGTGCCAGCAGCTTGGGACAGGGGGCCTACGAGCAGTACTTC. Translated, it gives CASSLGQGAYEQYF.

This clone has a single count. The chain recombines TRBV6-5 with TRBJ1-1; TRBD1 matches 9 bases. V lost 5 bases, J lost 11 bases, and 9 bases stayed unmatched. There are 13 residues in the CDR3. CDR1 and CDR2 (germline): MNHEY, SVGAGI. The DNA of the CDR3 is TGTGCCAGCAGTCGACAGGGGGTAAAGTCGGCTTTCTTT. Protein sequence: CASSRQGVKSAFF.

This rearrangement joins TRBV7-9 to TRBJ2-7, with 10 bases identical to TRBD1. The V segment lost 4 bases and the J segment 2 bases; nucleotides outside the gene matches: 14. Per germline, CDR1 SEHNR and CDR2 FQNEAQ (reference sequence). The CDR3 extends over 18 amino acids. The CDR3, as DNA: TGTGCCAGCAGCTCAACGGAGACCGACAGGGGGCCAACCTACGAGCAGTACTTC. Residues: CASSSTETDRGPTYEQYF. The full variable domain, rest sourced from reference TRBV7-9 and TRBJ2-7, is DTGVSQNPRHKITKRGQNVTFRCDPISEHNRLYWYRQTLGQGPEFLTYFQNEAQLEKSRLLSDRFSAERPKGSFSTLEIQRTEQGDSAMYLCASSSTETDRGPTYEQYFGPGTRLTVT.

The V gene is TRBV30, the J gene TRBJ1-1; D might be TRBD1 (6 bases). The length of the CDR3 is 15 residues. Between the trimmed V and J ends, which lost 0 bases and 4 bases, there was a span of 15 bases. Germline CDR1 reads GTSNPN; CDR2 reads SVGIG (reference sequence). CDR3 DNA sequence: TGTGCCTGGAGTGTACCTATGAGAGGGGGCACTGAAGCTTTCTTT. This codes for CAWSVPMRGGTEAFF.

The chain couples TRBV5-1 to TRBJ2-2; D may be TRBD1 (5 bases). Looked up from germline, CDR1 is SGHRS and CDR2 is YFSETQ. V dropped 7 bases and J dropped 5 bases, with 15 bases sitting between them. The CDR3 runs 14 residues. The CDR3 coding sequence is TGCGCCAGCTCCCAGGGTGATGGAACCGGGGAGCTGTTTTTT. It specifies CASSQGDGTGELFF.

The V gene is TRBV7-9, the J gene TRBJ2-3; 9 nucleotides agree with TRBD2. Germline CDR1 is SEHNR and CDR2 is FQNEAQ (reference sequence). The CDR3 consists of 16 residues. The trim removed 5 bases at V and 2 bases at J, leaving 8 bases unmatched. The CDR3 sequence is CASSKPTSGLTDTQYF. For the CDR3, the DNA is TGTGCCAGCAGCAAACCGACTAGCGGCCTCACAGATACGCAGTATTTT.

Details on this clone: At one end the junction does not follow the germline gene, possibly because of a read error. The chain joins TRBV10-3 to TRBJ2-7; a possible D gene is TRBD1 (6 bases). There are 12 residues in the CDR3. The germline CDR1 and CDR2 sequences are ENHRY and SYGVKD. DNA of the CDR3: TGTGCCTTCAGTGGGGGCCATTACGAGCAGTACTTC. It specifies CAFSGGHYEQYF.

This chain links TRBV4-3 with TRBJ2-7; 9 bases are shared with TRBD2. Germline trimming cut 0 bases from V and 5 bases from J; bases unmatched to any gene: 2. Germline CDR1 is LGHNA and CDR2 is YSLEER. The CDR3 length is 14 residues. The CDR3 sequence is CASSQDSGGNEQYF. The CDR3 nucleotides are TGCGCCAGCAGCCAAGATAGCGGGGGCAACGAGCAGTACTTC.

This clone occurred once. The rearrangement links TRBV29-1 to TRBJ2-7; 8 positions agree with TRBD1. This CDR3 has 14 residues. The germline gives CDR1 SQVTM, CDR2 ANQGSEA. With 3 bases clipped from V and 5 bases from J, the junction kept 9 bases outside the gene matches. The CDR3 DNA reads as TGCAGCGTTGACCCTGGACAGGGTAGAAACGAGCAGTACTTC. This translates into CSVDPGQGRNEQYF.